The rows below give T cell receptor beta chains drawn from one sample of a study of cytomegalovirus exposure and HLA in healthy donors. The assay was immunoSEQ multiplex PCR, and TCRdb's table has in-frame clones only and misses some. In total, the table holds around 75,000 clones. The sequencing input was PBMCs. Receptor source: a boy younger than 18 in good health and CMV-seronegative. The CDR3 runs from the conserved cysteine through the conserved F or W. Fields, in order: V gene, D gene, CDR3 length, J gene, CDR3 DNA, CDR3 protein. The D gene is left open where the match is weak.

V gene: TRBV18
D gene: TRBD1
CDR3 length: 15
J gene: TRBJ1-1
CDR3 DNA: TGTGCCAGCTCACCGAATGTACAGGGGAACACTGAAGATTTCTTT
CDR3 protein: CASSPNVQGNTEDFF

V gene: TRBV4-1
D gene: -
CDR3 length: 12
J gene: TRBJ2-1
CDR3 DNA: TGCGCCAGCAGCCAAGATCGTGAGACAAAGTTCTTC
CDR3 protein: CASSQDRETKFF

V gene: TRBV4-1
D gene: TRBD2
CDR3 length: 16
J gene: TRBJ2-1
CDR3 DNA: TGCGCCAGCAGCCTCAGACTAGCGGGAGGGGTGGATGAGCAGTTCTTC
CDR3 protein: CASSLRLAGGVDEQFF

V gene: TRBV6-1
D gene: -
CDR3 length: 14
J gene: TRBJ1-2
CDR3 DNA: TGTGCCAGCAGCCAGGTGTGGGCAGACTATGGCTACACCTTC
CDR3 protein: CASSQVWADYGYTF

V gene: TRBV4-3
D gene: -
CDR3 length: 13
J gene: TRBJ2-1
CDR3 DNA: TGCGCCAGCAGCCCCGGAGGGGCTAATGAGCAGTTCTTC
CDR3 protein: CASSPGGANEQFF

V gene: TRBV5-1
D gene: -
CDR3 length: 14
J gene: TRBJ2-2
CDR3 DNA: TGCGCCAGCAGCCACATAGGGGCCACCGGGGAGCTGTTTTTT
CDR3 protein: CASSHIGATGELFF

V gene: TRBV2
D gene: TRBD2
CDR3 length: 14
J gene: TRBJ2-1
CDR3 DNA: TGTGCCAGCAGCACCCAGGGGACTAGCGCTGAGCAGTTCTTC
CDR3 protein: CASSTQGTSAEQFF

V gene: TRBV19
D gene: -
CDR3 length: 13
J gene: TRBJ2-1
CDR3 DNA: TGTGCCAGTAGTTCCCGGACATACAATGAGCAGTTCTTC
CDR3 protein: CASSSRTYNEQFF

V gene: TRBV4-3
D gene: TRBD2
CDR3 length: 16
J gene: TRBJ2-3
CDR3 DNA: TGCGCCAGCAGCCAATCGAAGCGGGAGAGCACAGATACGCAGTATTTT
CDR3 protein: CASSQSKRESTDTQYF

V gene: TRBV7-6
D gene: -
CDR3 length: 14
J gene: TRBJ2-1
CDR3 DNA: TGTGCCAGCAGCTTCAGGGGATCGTTCAATGAGCAGTTCTTC
CDR3 protein: CASSFRGSFNEQFF

V gene: TRBV18
D gene: TRBD1
CDR3 length: 13
J gene: TRBJ1-2
CDR3 DNA: TGTGCCAGCTCGAAAGGACAGGGAGCGGGCTACACCTTC
CDR3 protein: CASSKGQGAGYTF

V gene: TRBV19
D gene: -
CDR3 length: 13
J gene: TRBJ2-2
CDR3 DNA: TGTGCCAGTACTAAAGGAGGGGCCGGGGAGCTGTTTTTT
CDR3 protein: CASTKGGAGELFF

V gene: TRBV7-9
D gene: TRBD1
CDR3 length: 17
J gene: TRBJ2-7
CDR3 DNA: TGTGCCAGCAGCTCCGGCGGTGCGGGACAGGGGTTCTACGAGCAGTACTTC
CDR3 protein: CASSSGGAGQGFYEQYF

V gene: TRBV4-1
D gene: -
CDR3 length: 14
J gene: TRBJ2-3
CDR3 DNA: TGCGCCAGCAGCCAAGTCGGGATAGGCGATACGCAGTATTTT
CDR3 protein: CASSQVGIGDTQYF

V gene: TRBV29-1
D gene: -
CDR3 length: 14
J gene: TRBJ2-5
CDR3 DNA: TGCAGCCCGATCAGGACGGGATCGTGGGAGACCCAGTACTTC
CDR3 protein: CSPIRTGSWETQYF

V gene: TRBV5-1
D gene: -
CDR3 length: 15
J gene: TRBJ1-2
CDR3 DNA: TGCGCCAGCAGCTTGGCTTGGCCCACGGCGGATGGCTACACCTTC
CDR3 protein: CASSLAWPTADGYTF

V gene: TRBV9
D gene: -
CDR3 length: 15
J gene: TRBJ2-2
CDR3 DNA: TGTGCCAGCAGCTCGTACAGGTCCGGAACCGGGGAGCTGTTTTTT
CDR3 protein: CASSSYRSGTGELFF

V gene: TRBV5-1
D gene: -
CDR3 length: 16
J gene: TRBJ1-2
CDR3 DNA: TGCGCCAGCAGCTTTGAGACAGGAGCCAGATGGCATGGCTACACCTTC
CDR3 protein: CASSFETGARWHGYTF

V gene: TRBV5-5
D gene: -
CDR3 length: 16
J gene: TRBJ2-5
CDR3 DNA: TGTGCCAGCAGCTTTGAACAGGTGTTGATATTGGAGACCCAGTACTTC
CDR3 protein: CASSFEQVLILETQYF

V gene: TRBV9
D gene: -
CDR3 length: 14
J gene: TRBJ1-3
CDR3 DNA: TGTGCCAGCAGCACCGGGACATACGGAAACACCATATATTTT
CDR3 protein: CASSTGTYGNTIYF

V gene: TRBV7-9
D gene: -
CDR3 length: 13
J gene: TRBJ1-3
CDR3 DNA: TGTGCCAGCAGCCGACTCTCTGGAAACACCATATATTTT
CDR3 protein: CASSRLSGNTIYF

V gene: TRBV6-1
D gene: -
CDR3 length: 15
J gene: TRBJ1-1
CDR3 DNA: TGTGCCAGCAGTTTAGGCCGGGGGTGGAACACTGAAGCTTTCTTT
CDR3 protein: CASSLGRGWNTEAFF

V gene: TRBV15
D gene: TRBD1
CDR3 length: 17
J gene: TRBJ2-7
CDR3 DNA: TGTGCCACCAGCAGAAGCGTTGGACAGGGGGTGGCCGGGGAGCAGTACTTC
CDR3 protein: CATSRSVGQGVAGEQYF

V gene: TRBV27
D gene: -
CDR3 length: 14
J gene: TRBJ1-5
CDR3 DNA: TGTGCCAGCAGTTTATTAGGGGAAAATCAGCCCCAGCATTTT
CDR3 protein: CASSLLGENQPQHF

V gene: TRBV30
D gene: -
CDR3 length: 12
J gene: TRBJ1-2
CDR3 DNA: TGTGCCTGGAGTCAGAGCCGGAGTGGCTACACCTTC
CDR3 protein: CAWSQSRSGYTF

V gene: TRBV5-6
D gene: -
CDR3 length: 12
J gene: TRBJ2-7
CDR3 DNA: TGTGCCAGCAGCTTTTTGCGCTACGAGCAGTACTTC
CDR3 protein: CASSFLRYEQYF

V gene: TRBV30
D gene: -
CDR3 length: 15
J gene: TRBJ1-2
CDR3 DNA: TGTGCCTGGAGTGGTCCCCAGGGAAGGAAGGGTGGCTACACCTTC
CDR3 protein: CAWSGPQGRKGGYTF

V gene: TRBV5-1
D gene: -
CDR3 length: 16
J gene: TRBJ2-1
CDR3 DNA: TGCGCCAGCAGCCCAAAGGCCGGACTACACACCAATGAGCAGTTCTTC
CDR3 protein: CASSPKAGLHTNEQFF

V gene: TRBV10-3
D gene: TRBD2
CDR3 length: 14
J gene: TRBJ2-3
CDR3 DNA: TGTGGGGTCGGCGGGAGCCCGAGCACAGATACGCAGTATTTT
CDR3 protein: CGVGGSPSTDTQYF

V gene: TRBV5-6
D gene: -
CDR3 length: 13
J gene: TRBJ1-2
CDR3 DNA: TGTGCCAGCAGCGTAGTAGACAGATATGGCTACACCTTC
CDR3 protein: CASSVVDRYGYTF

V gene: TRBV14
D gene: -
CDR3 length: 11
J gene: TRBJ2-7
CDR3 DNA: TGTGCCAGCAGTCGGGGGTACGAGCAGTACTTC
CDR3 protein: CASSRGYEQYF

V gene: TRBV6-5
D gene: TRBD2
CDR3 length: 15
J gene: TRBJ2-5
CDR3 DNA: TGTGCCAGCAGTTACTCTACCAGCGGGGGTATTACCCAGTACTTC
CDR3 protein: CASSYSTSGGITQYF